This T cell receptor (beta chain) was recovered during a study of cytomegalovirus exposure and HLA in healthy donors. Sequencing was performed with immunoSEQ multiplex PCR; in TCRdb, only in-frame clones are kept and a portion is missing. The sample includes over 60,000 clones, 85% to 95% seen only once; the top ten take about 3%. The donors were in the approximately 120-subject validation cohort; that cohort was separate from the approximately 700-subject first cohort. The germline gives CDR1 KGHSH, CDR2 LQKENI. The CDR3 runs 13 residues. V lost 3 bases and J lost 8, with 13 bases in between. The sequenced sample was PBMCs. This clonotype was sampled from a man between 18 and 29 years old in good health and CMV-seronegative. The V call is TRBV18, the J call TRBJ1-2, with D maybe TRBD1 (6 bases). CDR3 residues: CASSPLDSRGYTF. The CDR3 DNA is TGTGCCAGCTCACCCTTGGACAGTCGAGGCTACACCTTC.